This record covers a single TCR beta chain. This sample was taken from a study of cytomegalovirus exposure and HLA in healthy donors. Study as a whole: Out of approximately 170 million T cells, an earlier analysis found over 100 million unique TCR beta sequences in total. Of all 400 or so donors who were genotyped, 80% to 85% belonged to the Caucasian-associated ancestry cluster.

This CDR3 region has 14 residues. The V segment lost 5 bases and the J segment 3 bases; nucleotides outside the gene matches: 3. CDR1 and CDR2 (germline): MNHNS, SASEGT. 60 Vbeta and 13 Jbeta primers were used in PCR. Source study methods: Later, 75 million to 100 million unique TCR beta chains were counted in an analysis, and roughly 11 million of them were shared. Sequenced by immunoSEQ multiplex PCR; TCRdb stores in-frame clones only, minus some. V, J and clone size were drawn from that table, and D and trimming were deduced from the DNA. This table holds around 140,000 clones, around four fifths found once.

The sample taken for sequencing was PBMCs. The clonotype was recovered from a woman in her thirties or forties in good health and CMV-seronegative. The chain has TRBV6-1 and TRBJ1-1; 10 bases are a match to TRBD1. CDR3 region: CASSYGTGDTEAFF. DNA for the CDR3: TGTGCCAGCAGTTATGGGACAGGGGACACTGAAGCTTTCTTT.